The rows below give T cell receptor beta chains drawn from one sample of a study of blood T cell repertoires in COVID-19. Produced via immunoSEQ multiplex PCR; TCRdb's table is partial and in-frame only. The sample has about 120,000 clones, 77% seen once. The specimen sequenced was peripheral blood. These receptors were taken from a human donor in a cohort sampled during active COVID-19. The CDR3 runs from the conserved cysteine through the conserved F or W. The order of the fields is D gene, J gene, clone size, V gene, CDR3 DNA, CDR3 protein. D genes are given only for firm matches. Not all rows give a size; the values are once, few, many and, for expanded clones, a class.

>TRBD2|TRBJ2-5|NA|TRBV29-1
TGCAGCGTTGAAGATCGGTCTAGCGGGAGATTCGGGGAGACCCAGTACTTC
CSVEDRSSGRFGETQYF
>NA|TRBJ2-7|NA|TRBV20-1
TGCAGTGCTAGTTTAGCATCCTACGAGCAGTACTTC
CSASLASYEQYF
>NA|TRBJ1-2|NA|TRBV9
TGTGCCAGCAGCGGTAGTGGGGCCCGGTGGTTGGATGGCTACACCTTC
CASSGSGARWLDGYTF
>TRBD2|TRBJ2-1|few|TRBV2
TGTGCCAGCACGCGACTAGCGGACTACAATGAGCAGTTCTTC
CASTRLADYNEQFF
>NA|TRBJ2-7|NA|TRBV6-2/TRBV6-3
TGTGCCAGCAGTTACGAGAGAGCCTACGAGCAGTACTTC
CASSYERAYEQYF
>TRBD2|TRBJ2-7|NA|TRBV28
TGTGCCAGCAGTCTTAAGGGAGCGGGAGGCTCCTACGAGCAGTACTTT
CASSLKGAGGSYEQYF
>NA|TRBJ2-7|NA|TRBV19
TGTGCCAGTAGTCTAACGGAGGGTACCCACGAGCAGTACTTC
CASSLTEGTHEQYF
>NA|TRBJ2-5|NA|TRBV7-6
TGTGCCAGCAGCTCCCCTGGAGGGGCGGAAGAGACCCAGTACTTC
CASSSPGGAEETQYF
>NA|TRBJ1-6|few|TRBV19
TGTGCCAGTAGTAACTTCCAGGATTCACCCCTCCACTTT
CASSNFQDSPLHF
>TRBD1|TRBJ2-7|NA|TRBV13
TGTGCCAGCAGCTCCCGAGGGGGCGCGTACGAGCAGTACTTC
CASSSRGGAYEQYF